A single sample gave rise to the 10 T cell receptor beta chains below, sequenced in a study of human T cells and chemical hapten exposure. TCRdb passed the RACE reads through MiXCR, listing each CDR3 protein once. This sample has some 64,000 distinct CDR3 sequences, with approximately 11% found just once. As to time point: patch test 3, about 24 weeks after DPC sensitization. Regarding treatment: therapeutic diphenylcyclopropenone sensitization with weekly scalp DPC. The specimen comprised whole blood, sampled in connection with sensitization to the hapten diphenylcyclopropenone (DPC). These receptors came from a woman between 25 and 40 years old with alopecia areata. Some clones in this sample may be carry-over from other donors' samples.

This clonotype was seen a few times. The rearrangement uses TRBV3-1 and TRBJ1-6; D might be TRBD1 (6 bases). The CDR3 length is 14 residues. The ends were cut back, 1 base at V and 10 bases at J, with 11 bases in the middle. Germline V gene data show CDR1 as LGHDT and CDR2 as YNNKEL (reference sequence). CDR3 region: CASSQGTVGSPLHF. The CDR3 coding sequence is TGTGCCAGCAGCCAAGGGACAGTTGGGTCACCCCTCCACTTT.

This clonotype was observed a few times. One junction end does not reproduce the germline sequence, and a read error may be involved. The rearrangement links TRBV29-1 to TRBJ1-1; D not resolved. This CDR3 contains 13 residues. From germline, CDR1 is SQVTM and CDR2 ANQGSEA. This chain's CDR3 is CSVQETLNTEAFF. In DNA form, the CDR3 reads TGCAGCGTTCAAGAGACGTTGAACACTGAAGCTTTCTTT.

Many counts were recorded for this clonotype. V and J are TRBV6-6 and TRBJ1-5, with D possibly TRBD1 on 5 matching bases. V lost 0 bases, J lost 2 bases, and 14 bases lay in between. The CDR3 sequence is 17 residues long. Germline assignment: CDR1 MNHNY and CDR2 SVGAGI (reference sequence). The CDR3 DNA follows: TGTGCCAGCAGTTACTCGGGGTTCAGGGCTGGCAATCAGCCCCAGCATTTT. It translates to CASSYSGFRAGNQPQHF.

The CDR3 DNA sequence: TGTGCCAGCAGTTGGGGCAGCTCTGGGAACACTGAAGCTTTCTTT. This codes for CASSWGSSGNTEAFF. V and J are TRBV6-5 and TRBJ1-1; weak D call: TRBD1 (5 bases). Deletions cut 4 bases from V and 1 base from J, with 13 bases between. This CDR3 has 15 amino acids. CDR1 and CDR2 from the germline V gene are MNHEY and SVGAGI.

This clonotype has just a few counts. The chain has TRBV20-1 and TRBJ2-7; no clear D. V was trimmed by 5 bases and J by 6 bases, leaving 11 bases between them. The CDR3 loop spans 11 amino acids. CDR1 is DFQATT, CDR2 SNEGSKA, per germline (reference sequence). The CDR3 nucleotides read TGCAGTGCTTCCGGGCCGGGCGAGCAGTACTTC. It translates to CSASGPGEQYF.

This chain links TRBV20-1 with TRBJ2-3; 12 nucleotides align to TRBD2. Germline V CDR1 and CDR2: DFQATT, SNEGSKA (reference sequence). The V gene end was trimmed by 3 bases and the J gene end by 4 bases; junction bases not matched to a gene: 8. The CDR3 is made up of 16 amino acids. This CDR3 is CSARTATSGRADTQYF. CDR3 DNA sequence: TGCAGTGCTAGGACTGCGACTAGCGGGAGAGCAGATACGCAGTATTTT.

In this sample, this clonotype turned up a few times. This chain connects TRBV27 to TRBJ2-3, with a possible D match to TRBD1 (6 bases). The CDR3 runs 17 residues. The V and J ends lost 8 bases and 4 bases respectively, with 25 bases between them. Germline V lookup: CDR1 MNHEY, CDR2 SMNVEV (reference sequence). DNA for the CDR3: TGTGCCAGCTTACCTTTTTCGGACAGACATAAGTCAGATACGCAGTATTTT. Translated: CASLPFSDRHKSDTQYF.

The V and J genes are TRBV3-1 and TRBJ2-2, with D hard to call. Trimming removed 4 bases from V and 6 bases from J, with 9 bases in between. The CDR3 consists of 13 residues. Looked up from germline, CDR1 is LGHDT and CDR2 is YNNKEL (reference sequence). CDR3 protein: CASSLSQSGELFF. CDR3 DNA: TGTGCCAGCAGCCTATCCCAATCCGGGGAGCTGTTTTTT.

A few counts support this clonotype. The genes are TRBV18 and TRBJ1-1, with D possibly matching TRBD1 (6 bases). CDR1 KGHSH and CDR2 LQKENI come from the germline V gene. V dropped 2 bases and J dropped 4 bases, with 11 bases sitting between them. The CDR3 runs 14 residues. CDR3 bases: TGTGCCAGCTCACCAGGAGGGGGTGTCACTGAAGCTTTCTTT. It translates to CASSPGGGVTEAFF.

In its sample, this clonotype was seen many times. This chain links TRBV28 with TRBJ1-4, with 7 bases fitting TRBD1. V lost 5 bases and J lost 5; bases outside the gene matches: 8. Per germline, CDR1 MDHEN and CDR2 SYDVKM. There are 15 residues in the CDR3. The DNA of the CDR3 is TGTGCCAGCAGTGGGACAGCGGTCAACAATGAAAAACTGTTTTTT. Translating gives CASSGTAVNNEKLFF.